The present entry profiles one TCR beta chain with its context. The data are from a study of a mutant IDH1 vaccine in newly diagnosed glioma. The time point was: baseline, week 1 (first vaccination visit). Treatment denoted: pre-vaccination baseline after standard-of-care therapy. Produced via immunoSEQ multiplex PCR; TCRdb's table is partial and in-frame only. The sample has 15,000 or so clones; approximately 92% are singletons. Germline V gives CDR1 SGHRS, CDR2 YFSETQ. The CDR3 totals 15 residues. V gave up 4 bases and J gave up 7 bases; unmatched junction bases: 13. The sample here was PBMCs, taken from a glioma patient treated with radiotherapy, temozolomide or both. The V and J genes are TRBV5-1 and TRBJ1-2, with 7 positions matching TRBD1. This clonotype was sampled from a woman aged 35 to 49 with glioma. Some clones in this sample may be carry-over from other donors' samples. The CDR3 DNA reads TGCGCCAGCAGCGCCCAAAAGGGGGCGGCGAGTGGCTACACCTTC. Encoded protein: CASSAQKGAASGYTF.